This T cell receptor beta chain was found in a study of T cell repertoires in cytomegalovirus infection. Points from the study as a whole: Of the TCR beta families, the public ones yielded a cumulative frequency that identified carriers of CMV plus the relevant HLA. Within the response measured ex vivo, HLA-C-restricted CMV-specific TCR beta clonotypes were dominant.

Worth noting for this clonotype: Antigen specificity is unknown.

This CDR3 contains 13 residues. Trimming removed 0 bases at V and 7 bases at J, with 10 bases between. From germline, CDR1 is SGHRS and CDR2 YFSETQ. TCRdb called the reads again in MiXCR, with one record for every CDR3 protein. The data show about 300,000 distinct CDR3 sequences, roughly 25% seen once. Sequencing was performed on PBMCs. The chain links TRBV5-1 to TRBJ1-2, with TRBD1 as a possible D gene (5 bases). This TCR came from a human donor in good health (CMV status not recorded). Some clones in this sample may be carry-over from other donors' samples. The CDR3 DNA sequence: TGCGCCAGCAGCTTGGACAGGCTCCGTGGCTACACCTTC. Translated, it gives CASSLDRLRGYTF.